This T cell receptor beta chain is drawn from a study of early T cells in non-severe SARS-CoV-2 infection. Details on this clonotype: Antigen unknown.

CDR1 and CDR2 from the germline V gene are MDHEN and SYDVKM. This CDR3 comprises 16 residues. The ends lost 2 bases at V and 6 bases at J; junction bases unmatched: 9. Each cDNA molecule carried a unique molecular identifier. From the 5' RACE reads, TCRdb called clonotypes with MiXCR, one entry per CDR3 protein. The table has tens of thousands of distinct CDR3 sequences, 5.5% to 7.5% seen once. The study, taken as a whole, reports: There was a bias toward anti-spike CD8 responses in VDJdb matching, which missed private and CD4 specificities.

The rearrangement joins TRBV28 to TRBJ1-1, with 10 nucleotides matching TRBD1. This clonotype was sampled from an adult who was a healthcare worker with PCR-confirmed SARS-CoV-2 infection or an uninfected control (not recorded which). Sequences were obtained from whole blood. This chain's CDR3 is CASSLILGTGESEAFF. DNA for the CDR3: TGTGCCAGCAGTTTAATTCTTGGGACAGGGGAGTCTGAAGCTTTCTTT.